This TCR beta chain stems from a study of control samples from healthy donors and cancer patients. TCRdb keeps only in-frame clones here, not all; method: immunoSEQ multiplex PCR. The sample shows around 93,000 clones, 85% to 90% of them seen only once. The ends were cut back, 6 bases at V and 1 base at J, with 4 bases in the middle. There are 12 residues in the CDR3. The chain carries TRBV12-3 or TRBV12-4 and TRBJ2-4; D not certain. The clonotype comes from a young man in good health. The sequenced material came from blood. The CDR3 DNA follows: TGTGCCAGCAGCCCGGCCAAAAACATTCAGTACTTC. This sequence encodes CASSPAKNIQYF.